This T cell receptor (beta chain) was documented in a study of vaccination effects on CD4 cells after COVID-19 (dated by TCRdb to 2021 to 2024). For the study in its entirety: Across the study, the median time from the second dose to post-vaccine sampling was 72 days (range 14 to 241). In the study, cultures from other donors were sequenced using the Oncomine TCR Beta short-read assay on an Illumina iSeq 100. In both COVID-19 convalescent patients and infection-naive vaccine recipients, the study compared SARS-CoV-2 spike-specific CD4+ TCR repertoires from before mRNA vaccination with those from after it. Altogether, over 9 COVID-19 convalescent patients and several SARS-CoV-2-naive healthy vaccine recipients made up the full study. What the work shows at the level of the full study, not this receptor alone: The study was limited by a small number of convalescent patients and lacked early post-infection timepoints. Marked clonal contraction was observed in both infection-induced and vaccine-induced clones at late post-vaccination timepoints, consistent with waning T cell responses. In healthy vaccine recipients, vaccine-induced clones were almost all SARS-CoV-2 mono-reactive, with only 1 of 255 cross-reactive with common cold coronaviruses.

In the ViraFEST assay, PBMC were stimulated with viral peptide pools, and TCR sequencing was then used to find antigen-specific CD4+ T cell clonotypes based on their expansion. After 10 to 11 days of culture, CD4+ T cells were isolated with the EasySep CD4+ T cell isolation kit. Each participant received two doses of an mRNA SARS-CoV-2 vaccine, either BNT162b2 or mRNA-1273. None of the healthy vaccine recipients had a prior SARS-CoV-2 infection, which was confirmed by nucleocapsid antibody tests that came back negative both before and after vaccination. Over 1.5 million PBMC per well were cultured with 10 ug/ml peptides in IMDM containing 5% human AB serum, around 9.7 IU/ml IL-2 and gentamicin. On days 3 and 7, half of the culture medium was replaced with fresh IL-2-containing medium. Unless noted otherwise, every peptide stimulation condition was cultured in triplicate wells. PBMC were separated from whole blood using Ficoll-Paque Plus gradient centrifugation and were then either cryopreserved at -140C or used fresh. Overlapping peptide pools spanned the spike proteins of SARS-CoV-2 and the common cold coronaviruses HCoV-NL63, HCoV-OC43 and HCoV-229E. Genomic DNA was extracted from cultured CD4+ T cells with the QIAamp micro DNA kit.

To prepare the library, the immunoSEQ multiplex PCR assay was applied. TCR beta CDR3 sequencing was performed on DNA from the cultured, isolated CD4+ T cells. Per the authors' processing: Non-productive TCR sequences were removed, reads were trimmed to the CDR3 region, and CDR3s of at least 7 amino acids were retained. The MANAFEST web app was used to pick out antigen-specific clonotypes by comparing their expansion in peptide wells with that in reference cultures. For clones to be considered positive, expansion at FDR<0.05 versus reference and all other wells, an odds ratio above 5, and a frequency above 0.1% in two replicate wells were required. A clonotype was defined as cross-reactive if the clonotype was significantly expanded both in SARS-CoV-2 spike wells and in at least one common cold coronavirus spike condition. CDR3 similarity was assessed by Levenshtein distance using the stringdist R package, and unrooted trees were constructed with ape in R 3.6.1. TCRdb obtained this table from immuneACCESS and retained in-frame rearrangements with V and J assigned. These tables miss some clones; where compared with another copy, unresolved V genes account for less than half of the shortfall, and the remainder is unexplained. That table gives V, J and clone size, and the DNA gave D and trimming. This sample comprises 64,000 or so clones, roughly 78% of them detected only once. Less than 2.5% of the sample belongs to the ten largest clones.

In the case of this clone: No cognate antigen has been identified for it. No base quality values were provided; no much bigger clone lies one nucleotide off.

Reading the germline V gene gives CDR1 SNHLY and CDR2 FYNNEI. V is clipped by 6 bases and J by 7 bases, and the sequence between their germline boundaries is 12 bases long. The CDR3 sequence holds 13 residues, the cysteine and phenylalanine included. Here the CDR3 DNA is all that survives: 39 bases in frame from base 1. The sample here was CD4+ T cells from PBMCs cultured with HCoV-OC43 spike peptides, taken after COVID-19 vaccination. According to the study, the label for this sample's cell subset or site signals: HCoV-OC43 spike overlapping peptide pool stimulation. Here the chain combines TRBV2 and TRBJ1-4, with an unclear D gene assignment. The TCR originated in a human donor who received a COVID-19 vaccine. The CDR3 protein sequence reads: CASSANFGEKLFF. In nucleotides, the sequence is TGTGCCAGCAGCGCCAATTTTGGTGAAAAACTGTTTTTT.